This TCR beta chain was obtained from a study of blood T cell repertoires in COVID-19. Study-level information: T cells, B-cell-depleted T cells, or PBMCs supplied cDNA or gDNA.

Germline assignment: CDR1 LGHDT and CDR2 YNNKEL (reference sequence). The V gene lost 0 bases and the J gene lost 8 bases, with 14 bases spanning the gap. This CDR3 comprises 16 residues. Some clones are missing from TCRdb's copy, which holds only in-frame ones; the method was immunoSEQ multiplex PCR. The table records approximately 170,000 clones, around four fifths of them present only once. This TCR was recovered from a woman over 75 with COVID-19, enrolled during active disease. This sequence joins TRBV3-1 (or the pseudogene TRBV3-2) and TRBJ1-6; D is ambiguous. Sequencing used peripheral blood. The CDR3 DNA sequence: TGTGCCAGCAGCCAAGAGCTGGAGCACGGAGATTCACCCCTCCACTTT. It translates to CASSQELEHGDSPLHF.